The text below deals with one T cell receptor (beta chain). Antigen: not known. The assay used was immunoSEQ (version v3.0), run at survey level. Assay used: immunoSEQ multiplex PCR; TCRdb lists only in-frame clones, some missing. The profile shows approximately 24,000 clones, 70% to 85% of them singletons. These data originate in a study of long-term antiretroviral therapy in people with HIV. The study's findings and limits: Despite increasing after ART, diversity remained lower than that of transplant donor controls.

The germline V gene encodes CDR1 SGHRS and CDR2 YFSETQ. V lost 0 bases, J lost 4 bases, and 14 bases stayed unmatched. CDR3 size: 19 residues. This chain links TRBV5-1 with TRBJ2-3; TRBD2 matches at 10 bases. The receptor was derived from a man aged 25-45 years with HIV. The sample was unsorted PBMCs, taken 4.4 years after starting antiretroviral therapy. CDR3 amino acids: CASSLAASGGPGNADTQYF. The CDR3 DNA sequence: TGCGCCAGCAGCTTGGCTGCTAGCGGGGGCCCCGGGAATGCAGATACGCAGTATTTT.